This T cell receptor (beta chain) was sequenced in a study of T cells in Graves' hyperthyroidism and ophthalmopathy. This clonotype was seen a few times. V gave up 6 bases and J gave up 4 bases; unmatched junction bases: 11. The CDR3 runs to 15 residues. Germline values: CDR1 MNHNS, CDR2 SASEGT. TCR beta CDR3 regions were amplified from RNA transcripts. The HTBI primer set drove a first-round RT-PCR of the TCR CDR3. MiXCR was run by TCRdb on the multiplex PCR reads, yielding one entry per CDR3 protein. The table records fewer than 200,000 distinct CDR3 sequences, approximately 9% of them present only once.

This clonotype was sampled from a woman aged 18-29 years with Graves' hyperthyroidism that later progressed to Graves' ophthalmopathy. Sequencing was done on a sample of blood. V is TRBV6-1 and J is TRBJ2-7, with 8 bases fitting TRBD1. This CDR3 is CASRIGTGGFYEQYF. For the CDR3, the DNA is TGTGCCAGCAGAATAGGGACAGGCGGATTTTACGAGCAGTACTTC.